Described below is a single T cell receptor (beta chain) sequence and its context. These data belong to a study of blood T cell repertoires in COVID-19. Study overall: Samples taken during acute and convalescent COVID-19 were collected in the United States, Italy and Spain. PBMCs, B-cell-depleted T cells, or T cells were the source of the cDNA or gDNA that made up the material.

As processed by the authors: Amplification from reference gene primers served as the basis for estimated nucleated cell counts. Generated by immunoSEQ multiplex PCR, the TCRdb table keeps only in-frame clones and is missing some. Clone size and the V and J calls come from that table; the DNA yielded D and trimming. The sample has 200,000 to 250,000 clones, around 84% seen once. Looked up from germline, CDR1 is SGHTA and CDR2 is FQGNSA. The V and J ends lost 2 bases and 5 bases, in that order; junction bases with no gene match: 9. This CDR3 is built from 17 residues. Sequenced material: peripheral blood. The TCR originated in a human donor in a cohort sampled during active COVID-19. The V and J genes are TRBV7-2 and TRBJ2-2; 9 nucleotides match TRBD1. Written as DNA, the CDR3 is TGTGCCAGCAGCTTATCTCTAGGGACAGGGCTTACCGGGGAGCTGTTTTTT. Residues: CASSLSLGTGLTGELFF.